This T cell receptor (beta chain) was recorded in a study of blood T cells in healthy people across ages (dated by TCRdb to about 2015). For the wider study: In model experiments, template switching captured roughly one uniquely barcoded TCR beta cDNA molecule for every two T cells. To avoid experimental bias, donors of different ages were randomly spread across the sequencing lanes. The study measured age-related changes in TCR beta repertoire diversity using deep sequencing normalized with unique cDNA molecular identifiers. The donors were divided into four age groups: young (average around 17 years), middle-aged (roughly 42), aged (about 60) and long-lived (nearly 85). The study analyzed two additional independent replicas of 1 million unique cDNA reads from the same blood draw for two donors, one aged 18 to 29 and one aged 80 or older.

Here is what the overall study found, with its caveats: Compared with the aged group, more naive CD4+ T cells, fewer expanded clones and increased TCR diversity were shown by the long-lived group, suggesting age selection. As age increased, observed TCR beta diversity per million T cells dropped in a roughly linear way, and a significant reduction was already evident by age 40. There was a strong correlation between observed TCR beta diversity and the percentage of naive T cells measured by flow cytometry. Bulk unsorted PBMC profiling prevented conclusive comparison of naive and antigen-experienced compartments. Because the CMV infection status of the donors was unknown, age-related changes in expanded clonotypes may potentially have been confounded. Estimates of total diversity based on one million sequenced T cells were considered lower bounds and underestimates.

Turning to this clonotype: The specificity of this receptor is unknown. The record has no base qualities; no much larger clone is one base away.

Libraries were built with 5' RACE. Sequencing was performed on an Illumina HiSeq 2500. A second PCR of 7 to 11 cycles was performed with a sample-barcoded 5' primer and a J-beta primer mix. A unique molecular identifier was introduced onto each TCR beta cDNA molecule by a template-switch 5' adaptor carrying 12 random nucleotides. Each sample yielded at least 3 million CDR3-containing paired-end reads. First-strand cDNA synthesis was performed from all RNA using the Mint cDNA synthesis kit, with priming by a TRBC-specific oligonucleotide. All cDNA was treated with uracil-DNA glycosylase and then went through a first 18-cycle PCR with the universal primers M1SS and BC2_uni_R. The original pipeline was this. Each sample was normalized by randomly selecting 1 million high-quality reads, each carrying a distinct molecular identifier. Instead of being binned into consensus sequences, reads that shared molecular identifiers were thrown out. CDR3 identification, clonotype clustering and error correction used MiTCR with a Q25 quality threshold and the strictest error-elimination algorithm. A nonparametric unseen species model using Euler transformation provided a lower-bound estimate of total TCR beta diversity. TCRdb redid the processing of the public reads, applying fastp at Q25 and MiXCR, and retained in-frame beta chains. CDR3 protein duplicates are merged, each entry listing the most common genes and DNA. The V and J calls shown here were made by TCRdb, not taken from the authors' results. Recorded for this sample are 600,000 to 650,000 distinct CDR3 sequences; 45% to 65% of them occurred a single time. Approximately 37% of the sample is in the top ten clones.

Systemically healthy Caucasian individuals from Russia, 35 to 50 in total and aged about 6 to 95 years, were included as donors. Ten milliliters of peripheral blood were drawn from each donor into EDTA-treated Vacutainer tubes. Ficoll-Paque density-gradient centrifugation was used to isolate PBMCs, with at least 6.5 million per sample. Trizol reagent was used to extract total RNA from the PBMCs, yielding at least 5 micrograms per sample. The percentages of naive CD45RAhigh/CD27high T cells were determined by flow cytometry on a PBMC aliquot from every donor. This TCR derives from a man between 60 and 70 years old in good health. Sequencing input: blood.

The CDR3 protein sequence reads: CASSPMGQGAYEQYF. The bases read TGTGCCAGCAGCCCCATGGGACAGGGGGCGTACGAGCAGTACTTC. The rearrangement joined TRBV28 to TRBJ2-7, and 12 junction bases match TRBD1. V and J are trimmed by 6 bases and 4 bases, and the gene matches miss 7 bases of the junction. The cysteine opens and the phenylalanine closes a CDR3 of 15 amino acids. Of the read, only the CDR3 DNA is kept; its 45 bases are in frame from base 1. The germline V gene provides CDR1 MDHEN and CDR2 SYDVKM.